A single sample gave rise to the 2 T cell receptor beta chains below, sequenced in a study of T cells after yellow fever vaccination. TCRdb independently ran MiXCR on the 5' RACE reads; one entry per CDR3 protein. Seen here are over 45,000 distinct CDR3 sequences, approximately 6% observed once, and the top ten hold about 28%. The material was PBMCs, either bulk or a sorted T-cell subset (CD4+, CD8+, memory, or dextramer-sorted; not recorded which), obtained on the day of the yellow fever booster vaccination. All receptors come from a man between 18 and 29 years old who received the YFV17D yellow fever vaccine.

In its sample, this clonotype was seen a few times. V is TRBV12-3 or TRBV12-4 and J is TRBJ1-2; unclear D gene. The V gene lost 6 bases and the J gene lost 4 bases, with 9 bases spanning the gap. The CDR3 runs to 12 residues. The CDR3 protein is CASSPQLYGYTF. The CDR3 bases are TGTGCCAGCAGCCCACAGCTCTATGGCTACACCTTC.

The rearrangement links TRBV5-1 to TRBJ2-7, with unresolved D. The CDR3 extends over 17 amino acids. Germline V gene sequence: CDR1 SGHRS, CDR2 YFSETQ. Trimming pared 4 bases from V and 0 bases from J, leaving 20 bases between. The CDR3, as DNA: TGCGCCAGCAGCCCCCACCAATTTAAGTCCAGCTCCTACGAGCAGTACGTC. It encodes CASSPHQFKSSSYEQYV.